The 32 T cell receptor beta chains below all came from one sample that was sequenced in a study of blood T cell repertoires in COVID-19. Measured with immunoSEQ multiplex PCR; TCRdb has only the in-frame clones, and not every one. The top ten hold roughly a tenth of the sample, which has 200,000 or so clones, approximately 80% seen once. The material sequenced was peripheral blood. These receptors were taken from a woman older than 75 with COVID-19, enrolled during active disease.

DNA for the CDR3: TGTGCCAGCAGCTGGAGTAATTCACCCCTCCACTTT. Its translation: CASSWSNSPLHF. The chain has TRBV5-6 and TRBJ1-6; no firm D call. Germline V gene sequence: CDR1 SGHDT, CDR2 YYEEEE. The CDR3 is made up of 12 amino acids. Trimming took 3 bases from V and 6 from J, leaving 4 bases between them.

V is TRBV9 and J is TRBJ2-2; 12 bases line up with TRBD2. V shed 0 bases and J 1 base; nucleotides not matched to a gene: 1. Per germline, CDR1 SGDLS and CDR2 YYNGEE. The CDR3 covers 17 residues. Written as DNA, the CDR3 is TGTGCCAGCAGCGTAGGGGGACTAGCGGGGAACACCGGGGAGCTGTTTTTT. The encoded protein is CASSVGGLAGNTGELFF.

This clone was found a few times. CDR3 nucleotide sequence: TGTGCCAGCACCAGGACAGGGACCGTCGCTGAAGCTTTCTTT. This translates into CASTRTGTVAEAFF. V and J are TRBV6-5 and TRBJ1-1; TRBD1 aligns across 8 bases. With 7 bases clipped from V and 6 bases from J, the junction kept 10 bases outside the gene matches. Per germline, CDR1 MNHEY and CDR2 SVGAGI. CDR3 size: 14 residues.

Concerning this clone itself: The sample carries other DNA sequences with the same CDR3. The V gene is TRBV5-1, the J gene TRBJ1-4; TRBD1 matches 10 bases. The CDR3 has 15 residues. The germline gives CDR1 SGHRS, CDR2 YFSETQ. The ends lost 4 bases at V and 5 bases at J; junction bases unmatched: 5. Here the CDR3 reads CASSTGQGGNEKLFF. CDR3 DNA sequence: TGCGCCAGCAGCACCGGACAGGGGGGGAATGAAAAACTGTTTTTT.

The CDR3 coding sequence is TGTGCCAGCAGTGATCGGGGGGTGAACACTGAAGCTTTCTTT. Amino acid sequence: CASSDRGVNTEAFF. The chain combines TRBV2 with TRBJ1-1, with D perhaps matching TRBD1 (5 bases). Trimming removed 3 bases at V and 0 bases at J, with 8 bases between. The germline CDR1 and CDR2 sequences are SNHLY and FYNNEI. The CDR3 covers 14 residues.

The chain couples TRBV3-1 (or the pseudogene TRBV3-2) to TRBJ1-5; D gene ambiguous. The CDR3 covers 11 residues. The germline CDR1 and CDR2 sequences are LGHDT and YNNKEL (reference sequence). The CDR3 nucleotides read TGTGGGAGGGAAGGCAATCAGCCCCAGCATTTT. Residues: CGREGNQPQHF.

CDR3 nucleotides: TGTGCCACCAGTGATCCCTCCATTAGTAGGGGGCCGTTTTATCAGCCCCAGCATTTT. Residues: CATSDPSISRGPFYQPQHF. The rearrangement joins TRBV24-1 to TRBJ1-5; 7 bases line up with TRBD1. Germline CDR1 and CDR2: KGHDR and SFDVKD. V dropped 3 bases and J dropped 5; count of bases not matched to a gene: 18. The CDR3 is 19 amino acids.

A single count supports this clone. This chain joins TRBV11-3 and TRBJ2-5; 13 nucleotides agree with TRBD2. The CDR3 covers 16 residues. The V and J ends lost 5 bases and 4 bases, in that order; junction bases with no gene match: 7. Looked up from germline, CDR1 is SGHNT and CDR2 is YENEEA. DNA for the CDR3: TGTGCCAGCAGCCAAGGACTAGCGGGGGCAGGAGAGACCCAGTACTTC. It yields the protein CASSQGLAGAGETQYF. Together with reference TRBV11-3 and TRBJ2-5, the CDR3 gives the full variable domain: EAGVVQSPRYKIIEKKQPVAFWCNPISGHNTLYWYLQNLGQGPELLIRYENEEAVDDSQLPKDRFSAERLKGVDSTLKIQPAELGDSAVYLCASSQGLAGAGETQYFGPGTRLLVL.

This clone has a handful of counts. V is TRBV3-1 (or the pseudogene TRBV3-2) and J is TRBJ1-1, with D possibly TRBD1 on 6 matching bases. CDR1 and CDR2 from the germline V gene are LGHDT and YNNKEL (reference sequence). The CDR3 contains 13 residues. V shed 6 bases and J shed 3 bases, with 11 bases lying between them. CDR3 amino acids: CASRGQGYTEAFF. As DNA, the CDR3 is TGTGCCAGCAGGGGACAAGGGTACACTGAAGCTTTCTTT.

The J gene is TRBJ2-6, the V gene TRBV7-9; D is perhaps TRBD1 (5 bases). Trimming removed 5 bases at V and 0 bases at J, with 11 bases between. Germline CDR1 reads SEHNR; CDR2 reads FQNEAQ (reference sequence). This CDR3 has 16 residues. Here the CDR3 DNA reads TGTGCCAGCAGCCCGACCGACAGCTCTGGGGCCAACGTCCTGACTTTC. Its translation is CASSPTDSSGANVLTF.

V usage is TRBV5-8 and J usage is TRBJ2-7; TRBD1 aligns across 7 bases. The J segment lost 6 bases and the V segment lost 3 bases, leaving 9 bases of the junction unmatched. The germline V gene has CDR1 SGHTS and CDR2 YDEGEE. This CDR3 is 14 amino acids long. The CDR3 here is CASSSTGSKGEQYF. The CDR3, as DNA: TGTGCCAGCAGCTCGACAGGGTCTAAGGGCGAGCAGTACTTC.

This clone was found once. V gene TRBV28 combines with J gene TRBJ1-2; possible D gene TRBD1, 6 bases. The CDR3 is 15 amino acids. V lost 6 bases and J 5 bases, leaving 19 bases between the germline ends. Germline V CDR1 and CDR2: MDHEN, SYDVKM. The CDR3 is CASSRGGAGTYGYTF. As DNA, the CDR3 is TGTGCCAGCAGCCGTGGGGGGGCCGGTACTTATGGCTACACCTTC.

The chain recombines TRBV2 with TRBJ2-1; 13 bases line up with TRBD2. The CDR3 is made up of 13 amino acids. CDR1 is SNHLY, CDR2 FYNNEI, per germline. The trim removed 7 bases at V and 7 bases at J, leaving 1 base unmatched. CDR3 residues: CASKTSGGNEQFF. CDR3 DNA: TGTGCCAGCAAGACTAGCGGGGGGAATGAGCAGTTCTTC.

CDR3: CASSLFGGANTGELFF. CDR3 nucleotide sequence: TGTGCCAGCAGCTTATTCGGGGGAGCGAACACCGGGGAGCTGTTTTTT. The chain is built from TRBV11-3 and TRBJ2-2, with D maybe TRBD2 (6 bases). Trimming pared 2 bases from V and 0 bases from J, leaving 10 bases between. This CDR3 has 16 amino acids. Germline V gives CDR1 SGHNT, CDR2 YENEEA.

This clone was seen a single time. The chain couples TRBV7-2 to TRBJ2-1; D perhaps matches TRBD2 (6 bases). V lost 5 bases and J 0 bases, leaving 14 bases between the germline ends. This CDR3 contains 16 residues. Germline values: CDR1 SGHTA, CDR2 FQGNSA. CDR3 DNA: TGTGCCAGCAGCCCGGCCGCCGGGAGCTCCTACAATGAGCAGTTCTTC. Translation: CASSPAAGSSYNEQFF. Drawing the rest from reference TRBV7-2 and TRBJ2-1, the complete variable domain is GAGVSQSPSNKVTEKGKDVELRCDPISGHTALYWYRQSLGQGLEFLIYFQGNSAPDKSGLPSDRFSAERTGGSVSTLTIQRTQQEDSAVYLCASSPAAGSSYNEQFFGPGTRLTVL.

The table lists this clone with a few counts. This rearrangement joins TRBV6-5 to TRBJ1-2; 11 bases fit TRBD1. Trimming removed 6 bases from V and 5 bases from J; junction bases left unmatched: 2. Germline CDR1 reads MNHEY; CDR2 reads SVGAGI. The CDR3 contains 13 residues. CDR3 amino acids: CASRGTGGYGYTF. In DNA, the CDR3 is TGTGCCAGCAGAGGGACAGGGGGTTATGGCTACACCTTC.

There are a few counts of this clone. The chain is built from TRBV27 and TRBJ1-4; 7 bases map to TRBD1. Germline V gene lookup returns CDR1 MNHEY and CDR2 SMNVEV (reference sequence). J was trimmed by 4 bases and V by 8 bases; bases with no gene match: 10. The CDR3 is made up of 15 amino acids. The CDR3 spells CASLPSGGINEKLFF. CDR3 DNA sequence: TGTGCCAGCCTACCGTCAGGGGGAATTAATGAAAAACTGTTTTTT.

CDR3 sequence: CASSLTTGGTDTQYF. DNA of the CDR3: TGTGCCAGCAGCTTAACGACAGGGGGCACAGATACGCAGTATTTT. The V call is TRBV11-2, the J call TRBJ2-3; 8 bases fit TRBD1. The V segment lost 2 bases and the J segment 1 base; nucleotides outside the gene matches: 2. CDR1 SGHAT and CDR2 FQNNGV come from the germline V gene. The CDR3 loop spans 15 amino acids. The full variable domain, rest sourced from reference TRBV11-2 and TRBJ2-3, is EAGVAQSPRYKIIEKRQSVAFWCNPISGHATLYWYQQILGQGPKLLIQFQNNGVVDDSQLPKDRFSAERLKGVDSTLKIQPAKLEDSAVYLCASSLTTGGTDTQYFGPGTRLTVL.

This chain links TRBV28 with TRBJ1-2, with 7 bases lining up with TRBD1. V lost 6 bases and J lost 6; bases outside the gene matches: 7. Per germline, CDR1 MDHEN and CDR2 SYDVKM. This CDR3 has 13 amino acids. The CDR3 is CASRSDRENGYTF. Here the CDR3 DNA reads TGTGCCAGCAGATCCGACAGGGAAAATGGCTACACCTTC.

The V gene is TRBV28, the J gene TRBJ2-3, with 8 bases matching TRBD2. Germline assignment: CDR1 MDHEN and CDR2 SYDVKM. J lost 8 bases, V lost 4 bases, and 11 bases had no gene match. This CDR3 region has 15 residues. The CDR3 protein is CASSSPGLGSGTQYF. CDR3 DNA: TGTGCCAGCAGTTCCCCGGGACTAGGTTCAGGTACGCAGTATTTT. Filled out from reference TRBV28 and TRBJ2-3, the complete variable domain reads DVKVTQSSRYLVKRTGEKVFLECVQDMDHENMFWYRQDPGLGLRLIYFSYDVKMKEKGDIPEGYSVSREKKERFSLILESASTNQTSMYLCASSSPGLGSGTQYFGPGTRLTVL.

The chain has TRBV4-1 and TRBJ1-4; 9 bases are a match to TRBD1. Germline CDR1 MGHRA, CDR2 YSYEKL. V lost 7 bases to trimming and J lost 6 bases; unmatched junction nucleotides: 6. The CDR3 runs 14 residues. CDR3 DNA: TGCGCCAGCAAAGACAGGGGGTTTGATGAAAAACTGTTTTTT. Amino acids: CASKDRGFDEKLFF.

Note on this clone: The same CDR3 is also encoded by other DNA sequences in this sample. CDR3: CASSLGGQGGQPQHF. The CDR3 DNA is TGTGCCAGCAGCTTAGGAGGACAGGGTGGTCAGCCCCAGCATTTT. The J gene is TRBJ1-5, the V gene TRBV7-2, with 8 bases aligning to TRBD1. Germline CDR1 SGHTA, CDR2 FQGNSA. This CDR3 has 15 amino acids. Trimming at V came to 1 base and at J to 6 bases, leaving 5 bases not matched to a gene.

The genes are TRBV28 and TRBJ1-5; D is possibly TRBD1 (5 bases). V lost 6 bases, J lost 5 bases, and 8 bases lay in between. Germline CDR1 MDHEN, CDR2 SYDVKM. This CDR3 is built from 12 residues. The CDR3 loop is CASRQADQPQHF. CDR3 nucleotide sequence: TGTGCCAGCAGACAGGCAGATCAGCCCCAGCATTTT. Full variable domain (missing parts from reference TRBV28 and TRBJ1-5): DVKVTQSSRYLVKRTGEKVFLECVQDMDHENMFWYRQDPGLGLRLIYFSYDVKMKEKGDIPEGYSVSREKKERFSLILESASTNQTSMYLCASRQADQPQHFGDGTRLSIL.

This chain joins TRBV19 and TRBJ1-1; TRBD1 is a possible D gene (5 bases). From germline, CDR1 is LNHDA and CDR2 SQIVND (reference sequence). This CDR3 has 14 amino acids. The ends were cut back, 4 bases at V and 1 base at J, with 10 bases in the middle. The CDR3 region has the DNA TGTGCCAGTAGTACCCAGGGAGGGAACACTGAAGCTTTCTTT. This codes for CASSTQGGNTEAFF.

This sequence joins TRBV19 and TRBJ1-1; D gene uncertain. CDR1 is LNHDA and CDR2 is SQIVND in the germline V gene (reference sequence). This CDR3 has 11 amino acids. V was pared by 8 bases and J by 0 bases, with 4 bases between. CDR3 in DNA: TGTGCCAGTGAGATGAACACTGAAGCTTTCTTT. This sequence encodes CASEMNTEAFF.

This chain links TRBV28 with TRBJ1-5; 9 bases are a match to TRBD1. The CDR3 is made up of 18 amino acids. Germline values: CDR1 MDHEN, CDR2 SYDVKM. Losses at the gene ends were 6 bases for V and 0 bases for J; bases not matched to a gene: 12. This CDR3 reads CASRDRDRVGFSNQPQHF. The CDR3 DNA reads as TGTGCCAGCAGAGACCGGGACAGGGTTGGTTTTAGCAATCAGCCCCAGCATTTT.

This chain links TRBV9 with TRBJ1-1, with 7 bases matching TRBD1. This CDR3 contains 13 residues. CDR1 is SGDLS, CDR2 YYNGEE, per germline. The V gene end was trimmed by 3 bases and the J gene end by 2 bases; junction bases not matched to a gene: 1. For the CDR3, the DNA is TGTGCCAGCAGCGGACAGGGAAACACTGAAGCTTTCTTT. Translating it yields CASSGQGNTEAFF.

This clone was detected only once. The rearrangement links TRBV7-8 to TRBJ2-7, with TRBD1 as a possible D gene (6 bases). The CDR3 has 16 amino acids. Trimming cost V 1 base and J 1 base, with 14 bases left between them. Germline assignment: CDR1 SGHVS and CDR2 FQNEAQ. DNA for the CDR3: TGTGCCAGCAGCTTAGAGGGCAGGGGCTTTTCCTACGAGCAGTACTTC. This translates into CASSLEGRGFSYEQYF.

Written as DNA, the CDR3 is TGCGCCAGCAGCCAAGTCCTGCGGTCCAGCACAGATACGCAGTATTTT. Residues: CASSQVLRSSTDTQYF. The V call is TRBV4-1, the J call TRBJ2-3; D is unresolved. The germline V gene encodes CDR1 MGHRA and CDR2 YSYEKL. The length of the CDR3 is 16 residues. The V end lost 1 base, the J end lost 0 bases, and 11 bases lay between the germline ends.

This chain joins TRBV7-3 and TRBJ2-3; 13 nucleotides line up with TRBD2. This CDR3 has 17 residues. The germline CDR1 and CDR2 sequences are SGHTA and FQGTGA. V lost 5 bases to trimming and J lost 3 bases; unmatched junction nucleotides: 8. The chain's CDR3 is CASSIAPGLAGTDTQYF. CDR3 DNA: TGTGCCAGCAGCATCGCCCCGGGACTAGCGGGGACAGATACGCAGTATTTT.

This clone was observed once. The chain couples TRBV5-1 to TRBJ2-1; 7 positions match TRBD2. V lost 0 bases, J lost 10 bases, and 7 bases stayed unmatched. This CDR3 contains 14 residues. CDR1 SGHRS and CDR2 YFSETQ come from the germline V gene. CDR3 in amino acids: CASSLVGGENEQFF. CDR3 DNA sequence: TGCGCCAGCAGCTTGGTTGGGGGGGAAAACGAGCAGTTCTTC.

The chain carries TRBV5-1 and TRBJ2-1; D gene ambiguous. This CDR3 has 15 residues. Trimming left V 0 bases short and J 4 bases short, with 11 bases between. CDR1 and CDR2 (germline): SGHRS, YFSETQ. DNA for the CDR3: TGCGCCAGCAGCTTGGCCCCGGGTCAATACAATGAGCAGTTCTTC. Translating gives CASSLAPGQYNEQFF.